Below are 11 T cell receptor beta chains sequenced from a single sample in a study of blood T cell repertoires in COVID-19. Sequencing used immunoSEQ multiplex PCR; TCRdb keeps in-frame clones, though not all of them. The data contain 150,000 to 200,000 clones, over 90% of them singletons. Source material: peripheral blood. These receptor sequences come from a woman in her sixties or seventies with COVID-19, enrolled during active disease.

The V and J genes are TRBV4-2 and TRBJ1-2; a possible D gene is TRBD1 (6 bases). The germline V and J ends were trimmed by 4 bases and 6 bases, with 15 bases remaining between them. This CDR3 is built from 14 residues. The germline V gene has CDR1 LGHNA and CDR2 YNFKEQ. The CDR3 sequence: CASSPVQGVDGYTF. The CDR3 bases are TGTGCCAGCAGCCCGGTACAGGGAGTGGATGGCTACACCTTC.

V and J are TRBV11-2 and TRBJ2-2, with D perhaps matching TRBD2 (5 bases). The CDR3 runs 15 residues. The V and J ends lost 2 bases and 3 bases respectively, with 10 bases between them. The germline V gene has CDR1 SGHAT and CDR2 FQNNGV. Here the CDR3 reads CASSLTSGYTGELFF. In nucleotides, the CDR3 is TGTGCCAGCAGCTTAACATCGGGATACACCGGGGAGCTGTTTTTT. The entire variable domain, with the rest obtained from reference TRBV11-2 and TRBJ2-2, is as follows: EAGVAQSPRYKIIEKRQSVAFWCNPISGHATLYWYQQILGQGPKLLIQFQNNGVVDDSQLPKDRFSAERLKGVDSTLKIQPAKLEDSAVYLCASSLTSGYTGELFFGEGSRLTVL.

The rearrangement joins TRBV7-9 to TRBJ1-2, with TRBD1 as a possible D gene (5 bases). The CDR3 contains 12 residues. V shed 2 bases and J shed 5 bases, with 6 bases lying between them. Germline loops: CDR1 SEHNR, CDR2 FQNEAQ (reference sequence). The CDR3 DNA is TGTGCCAGCAGCTTACGGGGGTATGGCTACACCTTC. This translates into CASSLRGYGYTF.

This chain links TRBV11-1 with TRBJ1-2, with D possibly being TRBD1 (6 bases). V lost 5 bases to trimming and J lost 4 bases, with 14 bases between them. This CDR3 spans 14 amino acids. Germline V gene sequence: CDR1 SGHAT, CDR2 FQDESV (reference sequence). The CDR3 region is CASSQGPGSYGYTF. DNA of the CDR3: TGTGCCAGCAGCCAGGGGCCAGGGTCCTATGGCTACACCTTC.

The CDR3 reads CASRDQDRGYGYTF. For the CDR3, the DNA is TGTGCCAGCAGGGATCAGGACAGGGGCTATGGCTACACCTTC. The rearrangement links TRBV6-5 to TRBJ1-2, with 9 bases identical to TRBD1. With V trimmed by 6 bases and J by 4 bases, 6 bases remained unmatched. Per the germline V gene, CDR1 is MNHEY and CDR2 is SVGAGI. This CDR3 is 14 amino acids long.

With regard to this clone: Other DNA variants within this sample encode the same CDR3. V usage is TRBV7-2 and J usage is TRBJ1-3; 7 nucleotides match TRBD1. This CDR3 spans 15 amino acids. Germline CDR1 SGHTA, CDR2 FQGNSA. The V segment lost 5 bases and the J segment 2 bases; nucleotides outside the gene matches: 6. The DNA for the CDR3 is TGTGCCAGCAGCCCACGACAGGGCACTGGAAACACCATATATTTT. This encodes CASSPRQGTGNTIYF.

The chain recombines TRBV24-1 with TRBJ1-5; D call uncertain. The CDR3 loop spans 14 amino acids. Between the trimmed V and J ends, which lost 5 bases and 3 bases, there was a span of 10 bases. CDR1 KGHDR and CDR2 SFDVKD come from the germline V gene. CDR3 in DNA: TGTGCCACCAGTGGCACTGGTTTCAATCAGCCCCAGCATTTT. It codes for CATSGTGFNQPQHF.

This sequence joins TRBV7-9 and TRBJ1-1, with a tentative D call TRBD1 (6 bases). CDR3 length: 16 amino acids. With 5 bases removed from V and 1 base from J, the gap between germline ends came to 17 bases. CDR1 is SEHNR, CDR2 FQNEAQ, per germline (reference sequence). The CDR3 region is CASSPARGQRNTEAFF. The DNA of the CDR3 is TGTGCCAGCAGCCCCGCCCGGGGACAAAGGAACACTGAAGCTTTCTTT.

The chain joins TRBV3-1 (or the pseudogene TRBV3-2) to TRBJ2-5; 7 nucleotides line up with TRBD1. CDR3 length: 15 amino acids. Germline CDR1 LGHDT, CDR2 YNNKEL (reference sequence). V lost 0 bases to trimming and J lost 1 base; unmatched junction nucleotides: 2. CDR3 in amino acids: CASSQEGTVQETQYF. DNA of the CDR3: TGTGCCAGCAGCCAAGAAGGGACAGTCCAAGAGACCCAGTACTTC.

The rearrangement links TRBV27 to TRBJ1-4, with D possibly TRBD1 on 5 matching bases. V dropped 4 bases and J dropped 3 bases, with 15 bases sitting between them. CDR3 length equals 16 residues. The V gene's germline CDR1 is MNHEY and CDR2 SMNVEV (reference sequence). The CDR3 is CASSWSSGGANEKLFF. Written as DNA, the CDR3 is TGTGCCAGCAGTTGGTCAAGCGGGGGAGCTAATGAAAAACTGTTTTTT.

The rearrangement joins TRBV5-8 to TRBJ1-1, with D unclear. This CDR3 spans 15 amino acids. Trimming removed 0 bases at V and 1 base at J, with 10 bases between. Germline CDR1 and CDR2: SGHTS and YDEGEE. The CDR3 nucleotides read TGTGCCAGCAGCTTGGGGGCAGGCTCGAACACTGAAGCTTTCTTT. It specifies CASSLGAGSNTEAFF.